This record looks at one T cell receptor beta chain sequence and its context. The source of the sample is a study of blood T cell repertoires in COVID-19. This CDR3 is built from 14 residues. V dropped 4 bases and J dropped 10 bases, with 17 bases sitting between them. Germline V CDR1 and CDR2: GTSNPN, SVGIG (reference sequence). Profiled with immunoSEQ multiplex PCR; TCRdb holds only in-frame clones, not every one. The sample shows 150,000 to 200,000 clones, roughly 80% of them seen only once. This TCR was recovered from a woman aged 40 to 50 with COVID-19, enrolled during active disease. The sample comprised peripheral blood. V and J are TRBV30 and TRBJ1-6, with D possibly TRBD1 on 5 matching bases. The CDR3 is CAWKIQAGGSPLHF. CDR3 nucleotides: TGTGCCTGGAAAATACAGGCGGGGGGATCACCCCTCCACTTT. Full variable domain (missing parts from reference TRBV30 and TRBJ1-6): SQTIHQWPATLVQPVGSPLSLECTVEGTSNPNLYWYRQAAGRGLQLLFYSVGIGQISSEVPQNLSASRPQDRQFILSSKKLLLSDSGFYLCAWKIQAGGSPLHFGNGTRLTVT.